This T cell receptor (beta chain) appears in the sequencing data of a study of cytomegalovirus exposure and HLA in healthy donors. About this clone itself: Its specificity is not known.

General study points: Sequencing depth across donors, presence/absence analyses assumed, was roughly uniform. The CMV antigen specificity of three CMV-associated chains was confirmed through in vitro analysis. TRBV6-2, TRBV6-3 and some other V segments were unresolvable in 87-base-pair reads. Researchers reported in a later analysis that common viral pathogens appeared linked to several top clusters.

It was with 60 Vbeta and 13 Jbeta primers that the PCR ran. Generated by immunoSEQ multiplex PCR, the TCRdb table keeps only in-frame clones and is missing some. The data contain about 230,000 clones, roughly 79% of them seen just once; the ten biggest clones take up 0.58%. Germline CDR1 is KGHSH and CDR2 is LQKENI. This CDR3 spans 16 amino acids. After removal of 0 bases from V and 7 bases from J, the junction contained 10 bases not matched to a gene. This receptor was obtained from a woman between 35 and 50 years old in good health and CMV-seronegative. The V gene is TRBV18, the J gene TRBJ1-2; 8 nucleotides agree with TRBD1. The sequencing sample was made of PBMCs. In DNA form, the CDR3 reads TGTGCCAGCTCACCACCCCCGTGGACAGGGCTGGGTGGCTACACCTTC. This translates into CASSPPPWTGLGGYTF. Looking up the rest from reference TRBV18 and TRBJ1-2 gives the full variable domain: NAGVMQNPRHLVRRRGQEARLRCSPMKGHSHVYWYRQLPEEGLKFMVYLQKENIIDESGMPKERFSAEFPKEGPSILRIQQVVRGDSAAYFCASSPPPWTGLGGYTFGSGTRLTVV.